Following are 14 T cell receptor beta chains from one sample sequenced in a study of T cell changes during pregnancy in multiple sclerosis. Sequencing was performed with immunoSEQ multiplex PCR; in TCRdb, only in-frame clones are kept and a portion is missing. The sample records 30,000 to 40,000 clones, about 90% being singletons. The sample consisted of CD4+ T cells from peripheral blood mononuclear cells, taken in the second trimester of pregnancy. These receptors all come from a female donor in good health, enrolled as a control in a pregnancy study.

CDR3 in DNA: TGTGCCAGCAGTTTAACGTCTAGCGGGCGTTCCAATGAGCAGTTCTTC. Translation: CASSLTSSGRSNEQFF. The rearrangement uses TRBV28 and TRBJ2-1; 8 positions agree with TRBD2. Per germline, CDR1 MDHEN and CDR2 SYDVKM. This CDR3 is 16 amino acids long. The V segment lost 2 bases and the J segment 6 bases; nucleotides outside the gene matches: 9.

This chain uses TRBV29-1 with TRBJ1-1, with 10 bases lining up with TRBD1. Trimming cost V 5 bases and J 2 bases; bases outside gene matches: 2. Germline loops: CDR1 SQVTM, CDR2 ANQGSEA. This CDR3 contains 13 residues. In DNA form, the CDR3 reads TGCAGCGTTTCGACAGGGGGCAACACTGAAGCTTTCTTT. It translates to CSVSTGGNTEAFF.

This clone came up once. V usage is TRBV7-2 and J usage is TRBJ2-7; TRBD1 agrees at 10 bases. V lost 5 bases, J lost 1 base, and 8 bases stayed unmatched. Per the germline V gene, CDR1 is SGHTA and CDR2 is FQGNSA. The CDR3 has 16 residues. The CDR3 DNA reads TGTGCCAGCAGCACACAACCGGGACAGGGGTCCTACGAGCAGTACTTC. Translating it yields CASSTQPGQGSYEQYF.

This clone has just a few counts. The rearrangement joins TRBV7-9 to TRBJ1-1; the D gene is possibly TRBD1 (6 bases). Germline V gene lookup returns CDR1 SEHNR and CDR2 FQNEAQ (reference sequence). The CDR3 consists of 14 residues. The ends were cut back, 4 bases at V and 2 bases at J, with 11 bases in the middle. Here the CDR3 DNA reads TGTGCCAGCAGCTACCGGGACACCAACACTGAAGCTTTCTTT. As protein: CASSYRDTNTEAFF.

V is TRBV28 and J is TRBJ1-1; D is unclear. CDR1 MDHEN and CDR2 SYDVKM come from the germline V gene. V was trimmed by 7 bases and J by 4 bases, leaving 10 bases between them. The CDR3 has 12 residues. The CDR3: CASMERATEAFF. In DNA, the CDR3 is TGTGCCAGCATGGAGCGCGCCACTGAAGCTTTCTTT. The complete variable domain, with remaining parts taken from reference TRBV28 and TRBJ1-1, reads DVKVTQSSRYLVKRTGEKVFLECVQDMDHENMFWYRQDPGLGLRLIYFSYDVKMKEKGDIPEGYSVSREKKERFSLILESASTNQTSMYLCASMERATEAFFGQGTRLTVV.

The chain combines TRBV27 with TRBJ2-5, with unresolved D. CDR1 is MNHEY, CDR2 SMNVEV, per germline (reference sequence). Trimming removed 6 bases from V and 0 bases from J, with 11 bases in between. There are 14 residues in the CDR3. Here the CDR3 reads CASRLTPHQETQYF. The CDR3 DNA is TGTGCCAGCAGACTGACACCTCACCAAGAGACCCAGTACTTC.

V usage is TRBV21-1 and J usage is TRBJ2-2; TRBD2, the D gene given by the table, was not confirmed from the DNA. TRBV21-1 represents a pseudogene. CDR3 length: 15 residues. CDR3 protein: CASSRGPGFAGELFF. The CDR3 nucleotides are TGTGCCAGCAGCCGTGGCCCGGGGTTCGCCGGGGAGCTGTTTTTT.

The chain joins TRBV4-1 to TRBJ2-7, with TRBD1 identical over 9 bases. The junction had 8 bases not matched to a gene; V was cut back by 5 bases and J by 0 bases. CDR3 size: 16 residues. CDR1 is MGHRA and CDR2 is YSYEKL in the germline V gene. The CDR3 is CASSIGQGPNSYEQYF. The DNA of the CDR3 is TGCGCCAGCAGCATCGGACAGGGGCCCAACTCCTACGAGCAGTACTTC.

This clone has only one observation. CDR3 sequence (DNA): TGTGCCAGCAGCTTAGTTGGGACAGGGAACGGTTCACCCCTCCACTTT. Its translation: CASSLVGTGNGSPLHF. The chain employs TRBV7-2 and TRBJ1-6, with TRBD1 identical over 9 bases. V lost 1 base to trimming and J lost 9 bases; unmatched junction nucleotides: 7. Germline values: CDR1 SGHTA, CDR2 FQGNSA. The CDR3 covers 16 residues. Full variable domain (missing parts from reference TRBV7-2 and TRBJ1-6): GAGVSQSPSNKVTEKGKDVELRCDPISGHTALYWYRQSLGQGLEFLIYFQGNSAPDKSGLPSDRFSAERTGGSVSTLTIQRTQQEDSAVYLCASSLVGTGNGSPLHFGNGTRLTVT.

The chain links TRBV4-1 to TRBJ1-5; tentative D call: TRBD1 (5 bases). This CDR3 is 14 amino acids long. Germline CDR1 MGHRA, CDR2 YSYEKL. Trimming stripped 4 bases from V and 2 bases from J, with 9 bases between. CDR3 bases: TGCGCCAGCAGCCGGGGCGGGGGCAATCAGCCCCAGCATTTT. This encodes CASSRGGGNQPQHF.

The chain carries TRBV5-1 and TRBJ2-6; possible D gene TRBD2, 6 bases. CDR1 is SGHRS and CDR2 is YFSETQ in the germline V gene. This CDR3 is built from 14 residues. V lost 10 bases and J 2 bases, leaving 13 bases between the germline ends. Written as DNA, the CDR3 is TGCGCCTCCCAGCGGAGGGCTGGGGCCAACGTCCTGACTTTC. The encoded protein is CASQRRAGANVLTF.

The chain carries TRBV5-8 and TRBJ2-1, with TRBD2 identical over 8 bases. V shed 4 bases, J shed 8 bases, and the junction held 23 bases outside the gene matches. The CDR3 totals 19 residues. The germline V gene encodes CDR1 SGHTS and CDR2 YDEGEE. CDR3 DNA: TGTGCCAGCAGCACGGGTCTTGCCCACTCCCGGGGGGGCTTGGATGAGCAGTTCTTC. It specifies CASSTGLAHSRGGLDEQFF.

The rearrangement links TRBV6-1 to TRBJ1-2; no clear D. V shed 2 bases and J shed 2 bases, with 15 bases lying between them. CDR1 and CDR2 (germline): MNHNS, SASEGT. This CDR3 has 16 residues. CDR3 sequence (DNA): TGTGCCAGCAGTGAACCCAGGCCCCCCACCAACTATGGCTACACCTTC. Its protein product is CASSEPRPPTNYGYTF.

V gene TRBV10-3 combines with J gene TRBJ2-5; D not certain. The J call is in doubt because the DNA end fits TRBJ2-7 better. CDR1 ENHRY and CDR2 SYGVKD come from the germline V gene. CDR3 size: 12 residues. CDR3 in amino acids: CAISAGSYEQYF. The CDR3 DNA follows: TGTGCCATCAGCGCCGGTTCCTACGAGCAGTACTTC.